This T cell receptor beta chain was found in a study of OX40 agonist ivuxolimab in advanced cancers. The wider study: At 0.01 to 10 mg/kg, ivuxolimab was administered intravenously to patients every 2 weeks. Patients assigned to dose escalation were diagnosed with hepatocellular carcinoma, melanoma, renal cell or head and neck cancer. Three patients responded partially, comprising one with hepatocellular carcinoma and two with cutaneous melanoma. Notes on the study in general: Nonresponders included some who also had low normalized T-cell clonal expansion.

This clone has just one count. What it recognizes is unknown. Clones were read by immunoSEQ multiplex PCR, and TCRdb kept only the in-frame ones, dropping some. The data show tens of thousands of clones, with more than 80% seen just once and roughly 1% held by the top ten. V lost 2 bases and J 2 bases, leaving 11 bases between the germline ends. CDR1 is WNHNN, CDR2 SYGVQD, per germline (reference sequence). This CDR3 has 15 amino acids. This sequence originates from an adult with an advanced solid tumor such as melanoma, head and neck, liver or kidney cancer. This specimen consisted of CD4+ or CD8+ T cells sorted from blood, obtained in a trial of the OX40 agonist ivuxolimab. The chain joins TRBV10-1 to TRBJ2-3; D is ambiguous. The DNA of the CDR3 is TGCGCCAGCAGTGAGAGCCTGGGATTCACAGATACGCAGTATTTT. Protein product: CASSESLGFTDTQYF.